This is a list of T cell receptor beta chains from one sample in a study of T-cell reconstitution after alpha-beta-depleted transplantation in children. TCRdb re-derived calls from the PCR reads in MiXCR, one entry per CDR3 protein. Of some 460,000 distinct CDR3 sequences in the sample, around 15% are singletons; the top ten hold 25% to 35%. Here the sequenced sample was PBMCs, mostly from graft donor cells, taken 360 days after TCRalphabeta/CD19-depleted stem cell transplant. These TCRs come from a boy under three years old who had a stem cell transplant for Wiskott-Aldrich syndrome, so the T cells may come from the graft donor. The conserved cysteine and the conserved F or W are not part of the CDR3 here. A row's size may be missing; if present it is once, few, many or a size class.

>TRBJ2-1|TRBV4-3|NA
ASSPAAGRVYNEQF
>TRBJ2-5|TRBV5-1|few
ASSIRTVQETQY
>TRBJ2-1|TRBV12-3/TRBV12-4|NA
ASSFWSSYNEQF
>TRBJ2-2|TRBV14|NA
ASSQVSKFGTGELF
>TRBJ2-5|TRBV9|many
ASSPGQAAETQY
>TRBJ2-7|TRBV29-1|many
SVRGPYEQY
>TRBJ1-3|TRBV18|NA
ASSPGPGRNTIY
>TRBJ1-2|TRBV7-2|NA
ASSFGNRLRYGYT
>TRBJ1-5|TRBV6-5|NA
ASSHHQGMGNQPQH
>TRBJ2-7|TRBV11-2|NA
ASSLHRVYEQY
>TRBJ2-4|TRBV10-2|NA
ASSETAAAKNIQY
>TRBJ2-7|TRBV20-1|few
SARGQGHATEQY
>TRBJ2-7|TRBV18|few
ASSPDDEQY
>TRBJ2-2|TRBV7-2|NA
ASSLDGAGGGELF
>TRBJ1-1|TRBV20-1|NA
SARDPGHRYTEAF
>TRBJ2-3|TRBV24-1|few
ATRLADTQY
>TRBJ1-6|TRBV25-1|few
ASSERGNSPLH
>TRBJ2-5|TRBV4-3|few
ASSQGAKGETQY
>TRBJ2-7|TRBV7-9|NA
ASSRDWGEQY
>TRBJ1-1|TRBV20-1|NA
SARDRTFPAF
>TRBJ2-1|TRBV14|NA
ASSFPGLPFNEQF
>TRBJ2-1|TRBV12-3/TRBV12-4|few
ASSFPVHLSYNEQF
>TRBJ2-7|TRBV3-1|NA
ASSQELALNFPSYEQY
>TRBJ1-2|TRBV5-1|many
ASSLVGGGYT
>TRBJ1-2|TRBV2|NA
ASSGDKSNYGYT
>TRBJ2-7|TRBV6-4|NA
ASSDSTGGEQY
>TRBJ2-2|TRBV9|NA
ASSVHLWDATGELF
>TRBJ2-3|TRBV20-1|NA
SANEGGVATDTQY
>TRBJ2-1|TRBV12-3/TRBV12-4|NA
ASSLSLSEQF
>TRBJ2-7|TRBV10-3|NA
AISEYLVPGSYEQY
>TRBJ2-5|TRBV29-1|NA
SSVGMGETQY
>TRBJ2-7|TRBV5-1|NA
ASSLKGPHYEQY
>TRBJ1-1|TRBV18|NA
ASSPRSWGTEAF
>TRBJ2-2|TRBV9|few
ASSVGPATGELF
>TRBJ2-7|TRBV2|few
ASSEAPGTHPYEQY
>TRBJ2-5|TRBV18|NA
ASSPWKGQETQY
>TRBJ2-5|TRBV19|few
ASSIGAGARVETQY
>TRBJ2-7|TRBV6-2/TRBV6-3|few
ASSPWGGAVYEQY
>TRBJ2-1|TRBV4-3|NA
ASSQKVAGVQGEQF
>TRBJ2-1|TRBV10-2|many
ASSELPGLAGGSGSYNEQF
>TRBJ2-7|TRBV5-5|few
ASSLGQARTNQY
>TRBJ2-3|TRBV27|few
ASHPRTRHEADTQY
>TRBJ2-7|TRBV30|NA
AWTFGQTQY
>TRBJ2-3|TRBV18|NA
ASSPTTSGSTDTQY
>TRBJ1-4|TRBV7-9|NA
ASSLVGTMIEKLF
>TRBJ2-7|TRBV3-1|many
ASSRRDSDVGREQY
>TRBJ1-2|TRBV5-1|NA
ASSLDRIGYT
>TRBJ2-7|TRBV7-2|NA
ASSGGTSGRYEQY
>TRBJ2-7|TRBV20-1|NA
SATRQGDYVEQY